Listed below are T cell receptor beta chains from one sample, sequenced in a study of shared clonotypes between healthy human individuals. Only in-frame clones appear in the TCRdb table, and some are missing; sequencing was by immunoSEQ multiplex PCR. The sample carries 1.5 million to 2.5 million clones, approximately 95% recorded once. The sample was naive CD8+ T cells sorted from blood. Receptor source: a man between 18 and 35 years old in good health. Each CDR3 is given with its conserved first and last residue. A D gene is named only where the DNA matches it firmly. The size entry is marked missing in some rows and otherwise reads once, few, many or a size class.

v_gene: TRBV4-1; abundance: -; d_gene: TRBD1; j_gene: TRBJ1-1; CDR3aa: CASSPWQGGKDTEAFF; CDR3nt: TGCGCCAGCAGCCCCTGGCAGGGGGGAAAGGACACTGAAGCTTTCTTT
v_gene: TRBV7-9; abundance: -; d_gene: -; j_gene: TRBJ1-4; CDR3aa: CASSSGTALWEEKLFF; CDR3nt: TGTGCCAGCAGCTCCGGGACGGCCCTTTGGGAAGAAAAACTGTTTTTT
v_gene: TRBV27; abundance: -; d_gene: TRBD2; j_gene: TRBJ2-1; CDR3aa: CASSTSGSMDEQFF; CDR3nt: TGTGCCAGCAGTACTAGCGGGAGTATGGATGAGCAGTTCTTC
v_gene: TRBV7-9; abundance: -; d_gene: -; j_gene: TRBJ2-7; CDR3aa: CASSPPGYEQYF; CDR3nt: TGTGCCAGCAGCCCCCCAGGTTACGAGCAGTACTTC
v_gene: TRBV13; abundance: -; d_gene: -; j_gene: TRBJ1-2; CDR3aa: CASSNALGYTF; CDR3nt: TGTGCCAGCAGCAATGCTCTTGGCTACACCTTC
v_gene: TRBV9; abundance: -; d_gene: TRBD2; j_gene: TRBJ2-4; CDR3aa: CASGGAGANIQYF; CDR3nt: TGTGCCAGCGGAGGAGCGGGAGCTAACATTCAGTACTTC
v_gene: TRBV29-1; abundance: -; d_gene: TRBD1; j_gene: TRBJ2-7; CDR3aa: CSVEDGNRGYEQYF; CDR3nt: TGCAGCGTTGAAGATGGGAACAGGGGCTACGAGCAGTACTTC
v_gene: TRBV15; abundance: -; d_gene: -; j_gene: TRBJ1-2; CDR3aa: CATSRDFADYGYTF; CDR3nt: TGTGCCACCAGCAGAGATTTCGCAGACTATGGCTACACCTTC
v_gene: TRBV7-9; abundance: -; d_gene: -; j_gene: TRBJ1-1; CDR3aa: CASSLVGGGTEAFF; CDR3nt: TGTGCCAGCAGCTTAGTGGGGGGCGGCACTGAAGCTTTCTTT
v_gene: TRBV18; abundance: -; d_gene: TRBD1; j_gene: TRBJ1-1; CDR3aa: CASSPGEGAFLTEAFF; CDR3nt: TGTGCCAGCTCACCAGGGGAGGGGGCCTTTTTAACTGAAGCTTTCTTT
v_gene: TRBV4-3; abundance: -; d_gene: -; j_gene: TRBJ1-1; CDR3aa: CASSQDWVSYTEAFF; CDR3nt: TGCGCCAGCAGCCAAGATTGGGTGTCGTACACTGAAGCTTTCTTT
v_gene: TRBV11-2; abundance: -; d_gene: -; j_gene: TRBJ2-1; CDR3aa: CASSWGRGEGRGNEQFF; CDR3nt: TGTGCCAGCAGCTGGGGCCGGGGTGAGGGCCGGGGGAATGAGCAGTTCTTC
v_gene: TRBV19; abundance: -; d_gene: -; j_gene: TRBJ2-7; CDR3aa: CASSIWAGAEQYF; CDR3nt: TGTGCCAGTAGTATCTGGGCAGGGGCCGAGCAGTACTTC
v_gene: TRBV4-1; abundance: -; d_gene: -; j_gene: TRBJ1-1; CDR3aa: CASSQDPPGLGTEAFF; CDR3nt: TGCGCCAGCAGCCAAGATCCCCCGGGACTGGGCACTGAAGCTTTCTTT
v_gene: TRBV11-3; abundance: -; d_gene: TRBD2; j_gene: TRBJ2-1; CDR3aa: CASSFASSGLDNEQFF; CDR3nt: TGTGCCAGCAGCTTCGCGTCTAGCGGACTCGACAATGAGCAGTTCTTC
v_gene: TRBV6-4; abundance: once; d_gene: -; j_gene: TRBJ2-4; CDR3aa: CASSAWRDLAKNIQYF; CDR3nt: TGTGCCAGCAGTGCCTGGAGAGACCTAGCCAAAAACATTCAGTACTTC
v_gene: TRBV19; abundance: -; d_gene: -; j_gene: TRBJ2-7; CDR3aa: CASSSASTGPYEQYF; CDR3nt: TGTGCCAGTAGTAGTGCATCGACGGGACCCTACGAGCAGTACTTC
v_gene: TRBV5-4; abundance: -; d_gene: TRBD2; j_gene: TRBJ2-5; CDR3aa: CASSLVGTSQETQYF; CDR3nt: TGTGCCAGCAGCTTGGTAGGGACTAGCCAAGAGACCCAGTACTTC
v_gene: TRBV11-2; abundance: -; d_gene: -; j_gene: TRBJ2-3; CDR3aa: CASSSYTDTQYF; CDR3nt: TGTGCCAGCAGTTCTTACACAGATACGCAGTATTTT
v_gene: TRBV28; abundance: once; d_gene: -; j_gene: TRBJ1-1; CDR3aa: CASSFEEVNTEAFF; CDR3nt: TGTGCCAGCAGTTTCGAGGAGGTAAACACTGAAGCTTTCTTT
v_gene: TRBV7-8; abundance: -; d_gene: TRBD2; j_gene: TRBJ2-7; CDR3aa: CASSAGLAGVAYEQYF; CDR3nt: TGTGCCAGCAGCGCCGGACTAGCGGGAGTAGCGTACGAGCAGTACTTC
v_gene: TRBV19; abundance: -; d_gene: -; j_gene: TRBJ2-7; CDR3aa: CASSIGVGYEQYF; CDR3nt: TGTGCCAGTAGTATCGGGGTGGGCTACGAGCAGTACTTC
v_gene: TRBV13; abundance: -; d_gene: TRBD1; j_gene: TRBJ2-3; CDR3aa: CASSPGTGSTDTQYF; CDR3nt: TGTGCCAGCAGCCCCGGGACAGGGAGCACAGATACGCAGTATTTT
v_gene: TRBV19; abundance: -; d_gene: TRBD2; j_gene: TRBJ2-7; CDR3aa: CASSITFRLAFEQYF; CDR3nt: TGTGCCAGTAGTATAACGTTCCGACTAGCTTTCGAGCAGTACTTC
v_gene: TRBV27; abundance: -; d_gene: -; j_gene: TRBJ2-7; CDR3aa: CASSLSDPVYYEQYF; CDR3nt: TGTGCCAGCAGTTTATCCGATCCCGTGTACTACGAGCAGTACTTC
v_gene: TRBV28; abundance: once; d_gene: TRBD1; j_gene: TRBJ2-7; CDR3aa: CASSLSPGTGYYEQYF; CDR3nt: TGTGCCAGCAGTTTAAGCCCCGGGACAGGGTACTACGAGCAGTACTTC
v_gene: TRBV6-5; abundance: -; d_gene: -; j_gene: TRBJ1-5; CDR3aa: CASSLIQGSDQPQHF; CDR3nt: TGTGCCAGCAGCCTTATACAGGGTTCGGATCAGCCCCAGCATTTT
v_gene: TRBV27; abundance: -; d_gene: -; j_gene: TRBJ1-3; CDR3aa: CASSLSTTSGNTIYF; CDR3nt: TGTGCCAGCAGTTTATCGACGACCTCTGGAAACACCATATATTTT
v_gene: TRBV21-1; abundance: -; d_gene: -; j_gene: TRBJ1-2; CDR3aa: CASSKEDRGIYGYTF; CDR3nt: TGTGCCAGCAGCAAAGAGGACAGGGGGATATATGGCTACACCTTC
v_gene: TRBV5-3; abundance: -; d_gene: -; j_gene: TRBJ1-2; CDR3aa: CARFLGSGTGNYGYTF; CDR3nt: TGTGCCAGATTCCTAGGATCCGGGACGGGAAACTATGGCTACACCTTC
v_gene: TRBV9; abundance: -; d_gene: -; j_gene: TRBJ2-2; CDR3aa: CASSVNGGELFF; CDR3nt: TGTGCCAGCAGCGTAAATGGCGGGGAGCTGTTTTTT
v_gene: TRBV6-6; abundance: -; d_gene: -; j_gene: TRBJ2-7; CDR3aa: CASSLGDTYEQYF; CDR3nt: TGTGCCAGCAGTCTAGGCGATACCTACGAGCAGTACTTC
v_gene: TRBV5-6; abundance: -; d_gene: TRBD2; j_gene: TRBJ2-7; CDR3aa: CASSLGGLRGVSYEQYF; CDR3nt: TGTGCCAGCAGCTTGGGAGGGTTGCGGGGGGTCTCCTACGAGCAGTACTTC
v_gene: TRBV7-9; abundance: -; d_gene: TRBD2; j_gene: TRBJ2-5; CDR3aa: CASSLSGYQETQYF; CDR3nt: TGTGCCAGCAGCCTTAGCGGGTACCAAGAGACCCAGTACTTC
v_gene: TRBV7-2; abundance: -; d_gene: TRBD1; j_gene: TRBJ2-3; CDR3aa: CASSIPGTANADTQYF; CDR3nt: TGTGCCAGCAGCATTCCCGGGACAGCCAACGCAGATACGCAGTATTTT
v_gene: TRBV19; abundance: once; d_gene: -; j_gene: TRBJ2-7; CDR3aa: CASSIRSQDWGTGQYF; CDR3nt: TGTGCCAGTAGTATCAGAAGCCAGGACTGGGGGACCGGGCAGTACTTC
v_gene: TRBV27; abundance: -; d_gene: -; j_gene: TRBJ2-7; CDR3aa: CASRPGRGYEQYF; CDR3nt: TGTGCCAGCAGGCCCGGGAGAGGGTACGAGCAGTACTTC
v_gene: TRBV7-9; abundance: -; d_gene: TRBD1; j_gene: TRBJ1-3; CDR3aa: CASSTDRGENTIYF; CDR3nt: TGTGCCAGCAGCACCGACAGGGGTGAAAACACCATATATTTT
v_gene: TRBV13; abundance: -; d_gene: -; j_gene: TRBJ1-6; CDR3aa: CASSREGYSPLHF; CDR3nt: TGTGCCAGCAGCCGCGAGGGGTATTCACCCCTCCACTTT
v_gene: TRBV7-9; abundance: -; d_gene: -; j_gene: TRBJ2-2; CDR3aa: CASSSLTPATGELFF; CDR3nt: TGTGCCAGCAGCTCGTTGACACCTGCCACCGGGGAGCTGTTTTTT
v_gene: TRBV9; abundance: -; d_gene: TRBD2; j_gene: TRBJ2-1; CDR3aa: CASTSGGGLNEQFF; CDR3nt: TGTGCCAGCACCTCCGGCGGGGGGCTGAATGAGCAGTTCTTC
v_gene: TRBV6-5; abundance: -; d_gene: -; j_gene: TRBJ1-1; CDR3aa: CASSYGATGGTEAFF; CDR3nt: TGTGCCAGCAGTTACGGAGCCACGGGAGGGACTGAAGCTTTCTTT
v_gene: TRBV19; abundance: -; d_gene: TRBD2; j_gene: TRBJ2-1; CDR3aa: CASSSSGEGPHNEQFF; CDR3nt: TGTGCCAGTAGTTCTAGCGGGGAGGGCCCCCACAATGAGCAGTTCTTC
v_gene: TRBV14; abundance: once; d_gene: -; j_gene: TRBJ1-1; CDR3aa: CASNLGGHTEAFF; CDR3nt: TGTGCCAGCAACCTCGGGGGTCACACTGAAGCTTTCTTT
v_gene: TRBV12-5; abundance: -; d_gene: -; j_gene: TRBJ2-7; CDR3aa: CASGPNSGTASYEQYF; CDR3nt: TGTGCTAGTGGCCCCAACTCCGGGACGGCCTCCTACGAGCAGTACTTC
v_gene: TRBV6-6; abundance: -; d_gene: -; j_gene: TRBJ1-4; CDR3aa: CASSLPGEGEKLFF; CDR3nt: TGTGCCAGCAGCCTACCAGGGGAAGGTGAAAAACTGTTTTTT
v_gene: TRBV7-9; abundance: -; d_gene: -; j_gene: TRBJ1-4; CDR3aa: CASSLATEGEKLFF; CDR3nt: TGTGCCAGCAGCTTAGCGACAGAAGGGGAAAAACTGTTTTTT
v_gene: TRBV27; abundance: -; d_gene: -; j_gene: TRBJ1-4; CDR3aa: CASSEVTGYEKLFF; CDR3nt: TGTGCCAGCAGTGAGGTCACAGGGTATGAAAAACTGTTTTTT
v_gene: TRBV6-5; abundance: -; d_gene: -; j_gene: TRBJ2-7; CDR3aa: CASSYVEYSHEQYF; CDR3nt: TGTGCCAGCAGTTACGTGGAGTACTCCCACGAGCAGTACTTC
v_gene: TRBV7-9; abundance: once; d_gene: -; j_gene: TRBJ2-5; CDR3aa: CASSLSGLRETQYF; CDR3nt: TGTGCCAGCAGCTTATCAGGGCTGAGGGAGACCCAGTACTTC
v_gene: TRBV15; abundance: -; d_gene: -; j_gene: TRBJ1-3; CDR3aa: CATSRDQGTPLGTIYF; CDR3nt: TGTGCCACCAGCAGAGATCAAGGGACCCCATTGGGCACCATATATTTT
v_gene: TRBV6-1; abundance: few; d_gene: -; j_gene: TRBJ1-5; CDR3aa: CASSEAGLDNQPQHF; CDR3nt: TGTGCCAGCAGTGAAGCAGGACTGGACAATCAGCCCCAGCATTTT